The T cell receptor (beta chain) described here comes from a study of T cell responses to AZD1222 COVID-19 vaccine. About the research overall: The analysis combined second doses at about 4 or about 12 weeks. Findings and caveats of the study: The span of vaccine-associated CD4 TCRs extended across spike, with dominance at 160-218 and 743-854. Spike-specific TCR breadth and depth rose after two AZD1222 doses.

This CDR3 region has 16 residues. Deletions cut 1 base from V and 4 bases from J, with 15 bases between. Germline V gene sequence: CDR1 SGHTA, CDR2 FQGNSA. The protocol was immunoSEQ multiplex PCR, while the TCRdb copy is restricted to in-frame clones and leaves out a portion. Of under 150,000 clones in the sample, about nine tenths are singletons; the top ten hold about 7%. In regard to this clone: Antigen unknown.

This sequence joins TRBV7-2 and TRBJ2-3, with D possibly called TRBD1 or TRBD2 (6 bases each). The input for sequencing was peripheral blood, taken on day 0 of AZD1222 vaccination. This TCR came from an adult in good health. The CDR3 sequence: CASSLGRLGGADTQYF. The CDR3 region has the DNA TGTGCCAGCAGCTTAGGCCGACTAGGGGGAGCAGATACGCAGTATTTT.